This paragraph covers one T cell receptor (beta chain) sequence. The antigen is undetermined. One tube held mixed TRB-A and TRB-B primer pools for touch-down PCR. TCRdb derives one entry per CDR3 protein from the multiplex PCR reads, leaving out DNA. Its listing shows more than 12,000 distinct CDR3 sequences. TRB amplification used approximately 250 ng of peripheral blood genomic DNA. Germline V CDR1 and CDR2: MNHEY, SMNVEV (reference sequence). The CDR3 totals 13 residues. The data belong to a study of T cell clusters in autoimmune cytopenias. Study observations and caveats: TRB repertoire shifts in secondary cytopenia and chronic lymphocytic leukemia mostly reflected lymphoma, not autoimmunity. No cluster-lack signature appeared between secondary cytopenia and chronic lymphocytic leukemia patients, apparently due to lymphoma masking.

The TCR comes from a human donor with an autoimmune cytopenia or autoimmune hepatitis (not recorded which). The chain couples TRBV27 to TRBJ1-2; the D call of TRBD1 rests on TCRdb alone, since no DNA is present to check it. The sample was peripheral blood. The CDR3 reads CASSPDGNYGYTF.